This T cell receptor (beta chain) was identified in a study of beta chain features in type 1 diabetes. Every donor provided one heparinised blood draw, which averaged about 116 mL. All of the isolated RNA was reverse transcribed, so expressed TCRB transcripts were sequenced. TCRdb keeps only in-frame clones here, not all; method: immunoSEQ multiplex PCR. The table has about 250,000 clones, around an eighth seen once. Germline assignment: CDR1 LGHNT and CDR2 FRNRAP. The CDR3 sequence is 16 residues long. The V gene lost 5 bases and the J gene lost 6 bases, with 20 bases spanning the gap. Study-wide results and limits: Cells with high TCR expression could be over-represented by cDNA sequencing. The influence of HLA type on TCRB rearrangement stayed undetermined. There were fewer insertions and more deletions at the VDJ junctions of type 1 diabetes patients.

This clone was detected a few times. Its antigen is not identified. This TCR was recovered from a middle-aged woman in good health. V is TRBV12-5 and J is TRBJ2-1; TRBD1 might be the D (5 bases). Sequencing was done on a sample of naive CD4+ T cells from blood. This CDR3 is CASGPRQFTSSNEQFF. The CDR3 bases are TGTGCTAGTGGTCCGCGACAGTTTACAAGTAGCAATGAGCAGTTCTTC.